The rows below give T cell receptor beta chains drawn from one sample of a study of Tregs in tolerant kidney transplant recipients. Method: immunoSEQ multiplex PCR; TCRdb's copy keeps in-frame clones and lacks some. The table shows about 94,000 clones, with 90% to 95% occurring only once. Source: CD4+ T cells from blood, taken before the transplant. These receptors were obtained from a human donor who received a combined kidney and bone marrow transplant. Each CDR3 is given with its conserved first and last residue. D genes are given only for firm matches. The size field is filled for only some rows; it gives once, few, many or a size class.

>TRBJ1-2|NA|NA|TRBV4-2
CASSVGAGTYGYTF
TGTGCCAGCAGCGTAGGGGCGGGGACCTATGGCTACACCTTC
>TRBJ1-6|NA|once|TRBV6-4
CASSEYSLYNSPLHF
TGTGCCAGCAGTGAGTACAGCCTCTATAATTCACCCCTCCACTTT
>TRBJ1-6|NA|NA|TRBV11-2
CASSLERGRNSPLHF
TGTGCCAGCAGCTTAGAGCGGGGTAGGAATTCACCCCTCCACTTT
>TRBJ1-2|NA|NA|TRBV14
CASSQEAFYGYTF
TGTGCCAGCAGCCAAGAGGCATTCTATGGCTACACCTTC
>TRBJ2-1|TRBD1|NA|TRBV9
CASSVGQNNNEQFF
TGTGCCAGCAGCGTGGGACAGAATAATAATGAGCAGTTCTTC
>TRBJ2-1|NA|NA|TRBV18
CASSETAGFYNEQFF
TGTGCCAGCTCCGAGACAGCTGGTTTCTACAATGAGCAGTTCTTC
>TRBJ1-2|TRBD1|NA|TRBV4-1
CASSSTGGNGYTF
TGCGCCAGCAGCTCGACAGGGGGCAATGGCTACACCTTC
>TRBJ1-1|TRBD1|NA|TRBV29-1
CSVDRETGGTEAFF
TGCAGCGTTGATCGTGAGACAGGGGGCACTGAAGCTTTCTTT
>TRBJ2-2|NA|NA|TRBV5-1
CASSFSVAGRTGELFF
TGCGCCAGCAGCTTTTCGGTGGCAGGGCGAACCGGGGAGCTGTTTTTT
>TRBJ2-3|NA|NA|TRBV11-3
CASTTGFADTQYF
TGTGCCAGCACGACAGGTTTCGCAGATACGCAGTATTTT
>TRBJ2-7|NA|once|TRBV28
CASSLVQGGIYEQYF
TGTGCCAGCAGTTTAGTTCAGGGTGGGATCTACGAGCAGTACTTC
>TRBJ1-5|NA|once|TRBV19
CASSTGPQPQHF
TGTGCCAGTAGTACAGGGCCTCAGCCCCAGCATTTT
>TRBJ1-1|NA|NA|TRBV7-9
CASSFRGEAFF
TGTGCCAGCAGCTTTCGGGGTGAAGCTTTCTTT
>TRBJ2-5|TRBD1|NA|TRBV18
CASSRNRGEETQYF
TGTGCCAGCTCACGCAACAGGGGGGAAGAGACCCAGTACTTC
>TRBJ1-1|NA|once|TRBV15
CATSFSQSSTFF
TGTGCCACCAGCTTTAGCCAGTCCTCAACTTTCTTT
>TRBJ1-2|TRBD1|NA|TRBV7-3
CASSRDSANYGYTF
TGTGCCAGCAGCCGGGACAGCGCTAACTATGGCTACACCTTC
>TRBJ1-4|TRBD1|NA|TRBV7-2
CASSLDRDSEKLFF
TGTGCCAGCAGCTTAGACAGGGACAGTGAAAAACTGTTTTTT
>TRBJ2-7|NA|NA|TRBV5-6
CASSIFSYEQYF
TGTGCCAGCAGCATTTTCAGCTACGAGCAGTACTTC